This entry describes one T cell receptor beta chain. The sample is drawn from a study of blood T cell repertoires in COVID-19. Profiling relied on immunoSEQ multiplex PCR, and the TCRdb table lists in-frame clones only, not all of them. Among around 40,000 clones listed, over 70% were seen once. In germline, CDR1 is SNHLY, CDR2 FYNNEI. The CDR3 consists of 13 residues. V was shortened by 6 bases and J by 3 bases, with 11 bases between the two germline ends. Sample: peripheral blood. The rearrangement uses TRBV2 and TRBJ1-1; D not certain. The receptor's source is a middle-aged man with active or convalescent COVID-19. The CDR3 bases are TGTGCCAGCAGATGGGTGGGAGACACTGAAGCTTTCTTT. The encoded protein is CASRWVGDTEAFF.